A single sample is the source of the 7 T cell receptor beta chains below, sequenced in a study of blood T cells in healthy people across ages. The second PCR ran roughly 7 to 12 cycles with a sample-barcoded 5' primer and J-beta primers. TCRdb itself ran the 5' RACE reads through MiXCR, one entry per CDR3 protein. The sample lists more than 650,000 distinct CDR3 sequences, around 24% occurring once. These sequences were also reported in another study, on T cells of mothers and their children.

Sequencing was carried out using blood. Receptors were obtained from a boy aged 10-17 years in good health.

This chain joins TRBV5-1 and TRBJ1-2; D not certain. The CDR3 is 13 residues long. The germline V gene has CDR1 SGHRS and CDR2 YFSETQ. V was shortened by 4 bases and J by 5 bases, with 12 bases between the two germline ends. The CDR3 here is CASSPTTFYGYTF. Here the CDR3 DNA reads TGCGCCAGCAGCCCGACGACTTTTTATGGCTACACCTTC.

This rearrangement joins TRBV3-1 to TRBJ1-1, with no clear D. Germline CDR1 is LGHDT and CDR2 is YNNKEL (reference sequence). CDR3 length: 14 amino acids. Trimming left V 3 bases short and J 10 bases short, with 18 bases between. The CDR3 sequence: CASSHEGGLVGAFF. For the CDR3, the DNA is TGTGCCAGCAGCCACGAGGGAGGGTTGGTAGGAGCTTTCTTT. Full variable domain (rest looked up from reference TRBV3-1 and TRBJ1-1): DTAVSQTPKYLVTQMGNDKSIKCEQNLGHDTMYWYKQDSKKFLKIMFSYNNKELIINETVPNRFSPKSPDKAHLNLHINSLELGDSAVYFCASSHEGGLVGAFFGQGTRLTVV.

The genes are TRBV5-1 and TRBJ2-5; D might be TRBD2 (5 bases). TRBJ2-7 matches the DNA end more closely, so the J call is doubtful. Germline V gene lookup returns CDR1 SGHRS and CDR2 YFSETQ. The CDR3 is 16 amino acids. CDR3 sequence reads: CASSVNRGNGLYEQYF. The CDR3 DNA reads TGCGCCAGCAGCGTAAACCGGGGAAATGGCCTCTACGAGCAGTACTTC.

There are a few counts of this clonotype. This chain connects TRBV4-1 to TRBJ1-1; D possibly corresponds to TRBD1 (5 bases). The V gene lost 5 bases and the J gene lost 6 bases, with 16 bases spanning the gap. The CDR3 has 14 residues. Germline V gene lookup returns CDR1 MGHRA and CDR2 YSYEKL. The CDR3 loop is CASSKLGGSAEAFF. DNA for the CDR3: TGCGCCAGCAGCAAACTGGGGGGGAGTGCTGAAGCTTTCTTT.

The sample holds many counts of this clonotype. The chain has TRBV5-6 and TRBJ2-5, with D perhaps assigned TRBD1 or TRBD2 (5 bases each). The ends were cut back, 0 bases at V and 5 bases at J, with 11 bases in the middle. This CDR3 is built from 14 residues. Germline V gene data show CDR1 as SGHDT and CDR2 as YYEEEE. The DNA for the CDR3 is TGTGCCAGCAGCTTGGGAGCGTGGGGGGAGACCCAGTACTTC. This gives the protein CASSLGAWGETQYF.

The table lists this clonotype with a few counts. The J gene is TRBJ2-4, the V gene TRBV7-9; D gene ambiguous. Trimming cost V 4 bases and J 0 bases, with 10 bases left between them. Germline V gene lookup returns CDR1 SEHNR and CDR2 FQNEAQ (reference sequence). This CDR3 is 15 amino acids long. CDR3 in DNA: TGTGCCAGCAGCTCGAGTGGGCTAGCCAAAAACATTCAGTACTTC. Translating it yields CASSSSGLAKNIQYF.

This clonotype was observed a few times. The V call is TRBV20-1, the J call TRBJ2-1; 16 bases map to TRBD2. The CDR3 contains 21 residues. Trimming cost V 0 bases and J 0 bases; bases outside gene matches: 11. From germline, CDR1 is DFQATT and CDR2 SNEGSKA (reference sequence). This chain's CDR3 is CSARDPLGLAGGLSSYNEQFF. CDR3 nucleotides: TGCAGTGCTAGAGACCCGTTGGGACTAGCGGGGGGGTTAAGCTCCTACAATGAGCAGTTCTTC.